The sequence of this T cell receptor (beta chain) was determined in a study of Ad26.COV2.S vaccination and SARS-CoV-2 variants. Study at large: By the intramuscular route, Ad26.COV2.S was given once, or twice 56 days apart. Study results and caveats: Reportedly, after vaccination the spike-specific CD8+ and CD4+ T cell responses displayed substantial breadth.

A few counts support this clone. Its antigen is currently unknown. Measured with immunoSEQ multiplex PCR; TCRdb has only the in-frame clones, and not every one. The table has about 390,000 clones, approximately 86% seen once. Trimming removed 3 bases from V and 0 bases from J, with 9 bases in between. The V gene's germline CDR1 is MNHEY and CDR2 SVGEGT. The CDR3 spans 15 residues. Specified treatment: 15 to 20 received Ad26.COV2.S at low or high dose, single or two shots; about five received placebo; per-sample allocation not given. Day 63 following the first vaccine or placebo injection was when the samples were taken. The shot given was an Ad26 vector that makes Wuhan-strain SARS-CoV-2 spike.

V gene TRBV6-2 or TRBV6-3 combines with J gene TRBJ1-5; the D is unclear. The sequence was obtained from a person aged 18 to 59 who received the Ad26.COV2.S COVID-19 vaccine or a placebo. Sample: peripheral blood, taken in a trial of Ad26.COV2.S vaccine versus placebo. The CDR3 DNA follows: TGTGCCAGCAGTTATGAGGGCAGTAGCAATCAGCCCCAGCATTTT. Translation gives CASSYEGSSNQPQHF.